This paragraph covers one TCR beta chain sequence. The antigen is undetermined. The sample belongs to a study of T cells in localized non-small cell lung cancer. Findings and caveats of the study: Researchers found a median approximately 60 of the top 100 tumor clones in adjacent lung. Blood T cell density predicted longer survival; adjacent-lung clonality, shorter.

Generated by immunoSEQ multiplex PCR, the TCRdb table keeps only in-frame clones and is missing some. The sample shows 35,000 to 50,000 clones, around 87% of them seen only once. The germline gives CDR1 SGHRS, CDR2 YFSETQ. This CDR3 has 13 residues. Trimming took off 7 bases at V and 7 bases at J, with 17 bases between the two ends. The TCR was taken from a man aged 35-75 years with stage I lung adenocarcinoma. This specimen consisted of peripheral blood, obtained before any cancer treatment. V usage is TRBV5-1 and J usage is TRBJ2-5, with D perhaps matching TRBD1 (6 bases). CDR3 protein: CASAGQSLGTQYF. CDR3 coding DNA: TGCGCCAGCGCAGGACAGTCACTGGGGACCCAGTACTTC.